This TCR beta chain comes out of a study of blood T cells in healthy people across ages. Primed by a sample-barcoded 5' primer and a J-beta primer mix, a second PCR proceeded for about 6 to 11 cycles. TCRdb recomputed calls from the 5' RACE reads with MiXCR, one row per CDR3 protein. The top ten clones hold roughly 19% of a sample with hundreds of thousands of distinct CDR3 sequences, around 46% of them seen once. Material for sequencing was blood. This TCR derives from a woman aged 55 to 70 in good health.

The CDR3 loop reads CASSQGRGEGDKQYF. The CDR3 nucleotides are TGTGCCAGCAGCCAAGGTAGGGGTGAGGGAGACAAGCAGTACTTC. The chain combines TRBV4-2 with TRBJ2-5; D is perhaps TRBD1 or TRBD2 (5 bases each). The CDR3 loop spans 15 amino acids. Germline lookup yields CDR1 LGHNA and CDR2 YNFKEQ. Between the trimmed V and J ends, which lost 1 base and 11 bases, there was a span of 20 bases.